This TCR beta chain was identified during a study of radiation and T cells in renal cell carcinoma. In the study overall: Nephrectomy followed 15 Gy stereotactic body radiation by 4 weeks.

Time point meaning: baseline pretreatment blood. Treatment described: 15 Gy SBRT to primary tumor, nephrectomy 4 weeks later. In the case of this clone: The target antigen is unknown.

Overall study findings and caveats: No pretreatment tumor biopsies were available for baseline clonotypes.

Trimming cost V 6 bases and J 1 base; bases outside gene matches: 9. The CDR3 is 16 amino acids. The V gene's germline CDR1 is ENHRY and CDR2 SYGVKD. TCRdb keeps only in-frame clones here, not all; method: immunoSEQ multiplex PCR. The sample carries 130,000 or so clones, less than 90% recorded once. V and J are TRBV10-3 and TRBJ1-3, with 7 bases that match TRBD1. Sequencing was performed on blood, taken from a patient whose treatment included radiotherapy and nephrectomy. This clonotype was obtained from a woman aged 45-60 years with renal cell carcinoma. In nucleotides, the CDR3 is TGTGCCATCAGGAACTTAGGACAGGAGTCTGGAAACACCATATATTTT. Its protein is CAIRNLGQESGNTIYF.